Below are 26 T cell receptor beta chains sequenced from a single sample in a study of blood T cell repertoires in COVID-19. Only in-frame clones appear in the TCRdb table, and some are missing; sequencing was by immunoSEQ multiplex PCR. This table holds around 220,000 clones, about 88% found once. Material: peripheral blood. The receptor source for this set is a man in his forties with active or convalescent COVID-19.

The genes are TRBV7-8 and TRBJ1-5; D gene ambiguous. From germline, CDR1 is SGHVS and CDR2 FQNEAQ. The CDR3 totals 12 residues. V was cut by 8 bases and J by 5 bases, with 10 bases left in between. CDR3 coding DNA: TGTGCCAGCGCCGATCGGGATCAGCCCCAGCATTTT. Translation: CASADRDQPQHF.

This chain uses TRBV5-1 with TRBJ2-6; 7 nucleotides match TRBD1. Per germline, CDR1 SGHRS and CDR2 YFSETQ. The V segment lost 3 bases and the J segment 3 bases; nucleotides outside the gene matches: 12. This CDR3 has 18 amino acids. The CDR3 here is CASSSYVQGSGGANVLTF. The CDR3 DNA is TGCGCCAGCAGCTCATACGTACAGGGGTCCGGTGGGGCCAACGTCCTGACTTTC. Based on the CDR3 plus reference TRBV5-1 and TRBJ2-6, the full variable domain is KAGVTQTPRYLIKTRGQQVTLSCSPISGHRSVSWYQQTPGQGLQFLFEYFSETQRNKGNFPGRFSGRQFSNSRSEMNVSTLELGDSALYLCASSSYVQGSGGANVLTFGAGSRLTVL.

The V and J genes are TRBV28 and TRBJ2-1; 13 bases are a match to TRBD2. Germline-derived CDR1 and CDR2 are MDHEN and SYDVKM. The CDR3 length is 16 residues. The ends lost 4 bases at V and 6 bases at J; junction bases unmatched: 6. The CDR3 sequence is CASSSWTSGSVNEQFF. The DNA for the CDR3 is TGTGCCAGCAGTTCTTGGACTAGCGGGAGTGTCAATGAGCAGTTCTTC.

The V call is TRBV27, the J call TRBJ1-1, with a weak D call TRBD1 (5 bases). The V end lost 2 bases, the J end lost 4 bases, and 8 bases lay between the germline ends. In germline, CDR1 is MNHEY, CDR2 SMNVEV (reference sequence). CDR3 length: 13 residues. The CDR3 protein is CASSLTRATEAFF. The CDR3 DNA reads TGTGCCAGCAGTTTAACCAGGGCCACTGAAGCTTTCTTT.

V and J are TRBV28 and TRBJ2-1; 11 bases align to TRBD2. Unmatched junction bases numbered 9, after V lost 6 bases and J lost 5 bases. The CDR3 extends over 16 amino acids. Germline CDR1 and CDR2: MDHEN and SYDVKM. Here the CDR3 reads CASSLFLAGGHNEQFF. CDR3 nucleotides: TGTGCCAGCAGCCTCTTTCTAGCGGGAGGCCACAATGAGCAGTTCTTC.

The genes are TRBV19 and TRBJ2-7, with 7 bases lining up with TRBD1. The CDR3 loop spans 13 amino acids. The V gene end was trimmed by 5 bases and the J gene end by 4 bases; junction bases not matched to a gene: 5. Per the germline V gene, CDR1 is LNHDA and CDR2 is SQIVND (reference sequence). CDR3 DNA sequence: TGTGCCAGTAGTTTGACAGGGAATTACGAGCAGTACTTC. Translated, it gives CASSLTGNYEQYF.

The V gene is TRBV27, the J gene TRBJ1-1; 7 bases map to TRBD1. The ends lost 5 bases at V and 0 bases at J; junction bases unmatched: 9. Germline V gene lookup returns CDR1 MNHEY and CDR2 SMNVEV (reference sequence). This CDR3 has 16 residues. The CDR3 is CASSTSGGTVNTEAFF. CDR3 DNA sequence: TGTGCCAGCAGTACCTCAGGGGGGACTGTGAACACTGAAGCTTTCTTT.

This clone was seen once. CDR3 loop: CASRTGNYGYTF. CDR3 coding DNA: TGTGCCAGCAGGACAGGAAACTATGGCTACACCTTC. The chain links TRBV6-5 to TRBJ1-2; D is possibly TRBD1 (6 bases). CDR1 is MNHEY, CDR2 SVGAGI, per germline. This CDR3 spans 12 amino acids. V dropped 6 bases and J dropped 2 bases, with 7 bases sitting between them.

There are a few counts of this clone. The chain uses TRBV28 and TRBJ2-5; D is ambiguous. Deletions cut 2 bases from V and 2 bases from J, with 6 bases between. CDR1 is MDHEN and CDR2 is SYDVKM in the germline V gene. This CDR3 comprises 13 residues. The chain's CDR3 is CASSLDGQETQYF. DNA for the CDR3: TGTGCCAGCAGTTTAGACGGGCAAGAGACCCAGTACTTC.

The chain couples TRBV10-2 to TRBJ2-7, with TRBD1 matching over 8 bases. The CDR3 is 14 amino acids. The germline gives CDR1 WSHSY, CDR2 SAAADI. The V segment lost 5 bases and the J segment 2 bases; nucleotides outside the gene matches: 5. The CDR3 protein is CASSPDRVAYEQYF. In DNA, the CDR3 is TGCGCCAGCAGTCCGGACAGGGTAGCCTACGAGCAGTACTTC.

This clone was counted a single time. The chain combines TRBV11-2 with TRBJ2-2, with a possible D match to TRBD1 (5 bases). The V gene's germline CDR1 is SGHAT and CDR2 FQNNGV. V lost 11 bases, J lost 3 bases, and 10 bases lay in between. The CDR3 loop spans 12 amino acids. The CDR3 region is CAVSRDTGELFF. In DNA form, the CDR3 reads TGTGCCGTTAGCAGGGACACCGGGGAGCTGTTTTTT.

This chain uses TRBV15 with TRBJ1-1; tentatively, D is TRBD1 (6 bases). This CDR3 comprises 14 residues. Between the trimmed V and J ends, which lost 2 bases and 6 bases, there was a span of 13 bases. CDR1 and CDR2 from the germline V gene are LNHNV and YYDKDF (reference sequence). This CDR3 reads CATSRSGQFAEAFF. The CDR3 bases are TGTGCCACCAGCAGAAGTGGACAGTTCGCTGAAGCTTTCTTT.

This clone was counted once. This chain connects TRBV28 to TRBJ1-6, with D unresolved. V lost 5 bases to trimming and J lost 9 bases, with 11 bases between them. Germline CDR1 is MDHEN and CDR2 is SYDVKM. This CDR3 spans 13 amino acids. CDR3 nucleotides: TGTGCCAGCAGTACTACTAGCGTTTCACCCCTCCACTTT. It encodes CASSTTSVSPLHF.

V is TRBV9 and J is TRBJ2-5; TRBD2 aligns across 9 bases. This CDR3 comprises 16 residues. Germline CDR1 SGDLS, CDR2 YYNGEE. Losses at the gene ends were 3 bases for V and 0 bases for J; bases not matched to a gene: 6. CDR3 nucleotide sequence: TGTGCCAGCAGCGAGCTAGCGGGGACCTACCAAGAGACCCAGTACTTC. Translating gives CASSELAGTYQETQYF.

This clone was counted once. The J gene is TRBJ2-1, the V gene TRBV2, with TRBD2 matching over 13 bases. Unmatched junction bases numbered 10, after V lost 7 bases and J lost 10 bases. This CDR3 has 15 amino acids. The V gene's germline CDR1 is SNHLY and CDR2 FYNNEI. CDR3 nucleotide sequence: TGTGCCAGCAATATCATCGGACTAGCGGGAGAGGAGCAGTTCTTC. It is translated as CASNIIGLAGEEQFF.

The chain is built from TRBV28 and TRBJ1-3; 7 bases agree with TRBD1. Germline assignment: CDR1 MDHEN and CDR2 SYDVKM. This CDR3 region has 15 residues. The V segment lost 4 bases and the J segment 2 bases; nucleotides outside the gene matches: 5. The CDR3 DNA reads TGTGCCAGCAGTTCGGGACAGTGGACTGGAAACACCATATATTTT. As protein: CASSSGQWTGNTIYF.

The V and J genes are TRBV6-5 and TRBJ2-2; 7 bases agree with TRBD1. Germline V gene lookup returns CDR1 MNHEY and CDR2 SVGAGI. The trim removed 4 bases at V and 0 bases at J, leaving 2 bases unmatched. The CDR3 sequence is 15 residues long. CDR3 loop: CASSSQGANTGELFF. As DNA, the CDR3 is TGTGCCAGCAGTTCCCAGGGGGCGAACACCGGGGAGCTGTTTTTT.

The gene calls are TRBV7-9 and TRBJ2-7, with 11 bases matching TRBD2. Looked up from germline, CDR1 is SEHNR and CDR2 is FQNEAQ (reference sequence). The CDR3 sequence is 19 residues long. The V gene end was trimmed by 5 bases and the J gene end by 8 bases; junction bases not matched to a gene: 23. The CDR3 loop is CASSRGGPMGTSGLSQQYF. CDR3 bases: TGTGCCAGCAGCCGAGGGGGACCAATGGGGACTAGCGGACTCTCCCAGCAGTACTTC.

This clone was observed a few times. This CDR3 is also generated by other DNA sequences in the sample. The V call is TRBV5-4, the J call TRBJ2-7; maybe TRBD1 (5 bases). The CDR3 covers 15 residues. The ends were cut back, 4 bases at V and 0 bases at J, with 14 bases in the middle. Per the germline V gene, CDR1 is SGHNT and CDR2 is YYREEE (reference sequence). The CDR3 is CASSHTTDSSYEQYF. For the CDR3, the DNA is TGTGCCAGCAGCCACACGACTGACAGCTCCTACGAGCAGTACTTC.

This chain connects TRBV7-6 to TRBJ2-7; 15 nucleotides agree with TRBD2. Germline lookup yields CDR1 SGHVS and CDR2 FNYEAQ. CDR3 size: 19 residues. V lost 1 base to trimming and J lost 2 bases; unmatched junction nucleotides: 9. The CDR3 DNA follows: TGTGCCAGCAGCTTAGTTGGACTAGCGGGAGGGCCTCGTACCTACGAGCAGTACTTC. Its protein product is CASSLVGLAGGPRTYEQYF.

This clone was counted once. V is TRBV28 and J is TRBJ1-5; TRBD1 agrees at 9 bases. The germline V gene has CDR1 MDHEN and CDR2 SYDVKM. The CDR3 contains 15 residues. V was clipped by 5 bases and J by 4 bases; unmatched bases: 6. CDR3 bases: TGTGCCAGCAGTAAGAGACAGGGGGTAAATCAGCCCCAGCATTTT. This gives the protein CASSKRQGVNQPQHF.

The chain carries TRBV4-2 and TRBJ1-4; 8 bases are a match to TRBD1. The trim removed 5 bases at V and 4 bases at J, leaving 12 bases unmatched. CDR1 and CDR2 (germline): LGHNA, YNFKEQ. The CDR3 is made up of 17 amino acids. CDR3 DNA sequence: TGTGCCAGCAGCGGCAGCGCAGGGGGCTTCGGTAATGAAAAACTGTTTTTT. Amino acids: CASSGSAGGFGNEKLFF.

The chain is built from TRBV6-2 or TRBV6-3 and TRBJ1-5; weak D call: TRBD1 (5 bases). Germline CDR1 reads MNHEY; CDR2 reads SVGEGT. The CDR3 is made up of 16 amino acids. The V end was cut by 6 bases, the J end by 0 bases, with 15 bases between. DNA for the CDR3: TGTGCCAGCAGCCCCCCAGGGACTAATAGCAATCAGCCCCAGCATTTT. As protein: CASSPPGTNSNQPQHF.

The CDR3 coding sequence is TGTGCCAGCAGCTTATCAGGGGTTCTCAATCAGCCCCAGCATTTT. Its translation is CASSLSGVLNQPQHF. The chain links TRBV7-8 to TRBJ1-5; a possible D gene is TRBD1 (6 bases). The CDR3 covers 15 residues. Germline values: CDR1 SGHVS, CDR2 FQNEAQ. V lost 2 bases, J lost 3 bases, and 11 bases lay in between.

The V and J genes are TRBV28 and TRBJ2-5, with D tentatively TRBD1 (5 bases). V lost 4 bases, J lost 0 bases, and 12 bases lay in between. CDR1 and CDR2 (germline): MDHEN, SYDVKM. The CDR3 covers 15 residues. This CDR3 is CASSSLYRYQETQYF. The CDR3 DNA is TGTGCCAGCAGTTCGCTTTACAGGTACCAAGAGACCCAGTACTTC.

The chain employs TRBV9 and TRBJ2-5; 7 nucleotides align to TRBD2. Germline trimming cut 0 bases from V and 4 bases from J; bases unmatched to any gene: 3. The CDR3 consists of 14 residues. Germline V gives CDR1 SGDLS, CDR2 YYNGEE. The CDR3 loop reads CASSVGGSGETQYF. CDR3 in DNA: TGTGCCAGCAGCGTAGGCGGGAGCGGAGAGACCCAGTACTTC.